This note documents a single TCR beta chain sequence. The data originate from a study of T cells expressing NK-cell markers. From the 5' RACE reads, TCRdb lists one entry per CDR3 protein and no DNA. The data show approximately 380,000 distinct CDR3 sequences, and the top ten clones hold roughly 5.4%. The CDR3 extends over 14 amino acids. The germline V gene encodes CDR1 GTSNPN and CDR2 SVGIG (reference sequence). The material sequenced was blood T cells: a sorted CD56 or NKG2C T cell subset, CD4+ or CD8+ T cells, or bulk PBMC T cells (not recorded which). This clonotype was obtained from a man aged 18 to 70 in good health. The rearrangement links TRBV30 to TRBJ1-1. The CDR3 here is CAWSDTLGGTEAFF.